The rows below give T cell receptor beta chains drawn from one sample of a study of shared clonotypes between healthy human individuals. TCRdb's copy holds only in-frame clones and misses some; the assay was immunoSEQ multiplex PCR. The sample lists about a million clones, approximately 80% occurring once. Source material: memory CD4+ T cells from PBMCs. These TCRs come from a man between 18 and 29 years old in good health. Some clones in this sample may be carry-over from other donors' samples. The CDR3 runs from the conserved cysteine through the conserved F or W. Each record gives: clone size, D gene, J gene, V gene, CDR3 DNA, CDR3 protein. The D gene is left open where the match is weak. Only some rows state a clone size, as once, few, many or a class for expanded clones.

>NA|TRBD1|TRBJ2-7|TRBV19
TGTGCCAGTAGTCCGGGGACAGGGCGATCCTACGAGCAGTACTTC
CASSPGTGRSYEQYF
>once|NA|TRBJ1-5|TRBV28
TGTGCCGCAAGCCGACGGACGGGCGCAAATCAGCCCCAGCATTTT
CAASRRTGANQPQHF
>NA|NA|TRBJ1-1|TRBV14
TGTGCCAGCAGCCAACAACGGTTGACTGAAGCTTTCTTT
CASSQQRLTEAFF
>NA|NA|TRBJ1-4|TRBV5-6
TGTGCCAGCAGCTTGCGTAAGGTCCTGAATGAAAAACTGTTTTTT
CASSLRKVLNEKLFF
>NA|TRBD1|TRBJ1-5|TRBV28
TGTGCCAGCAGTTTAGGGACAGGGTGGAATCAGCCCCAGCATTTT
CASSLGTGWNQPQHF
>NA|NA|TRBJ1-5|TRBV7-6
TGTGCCAGCAGCTCCTCCGGGGCGGAAAATCAGCCCCAGCATTTT
CASSSSGAENQPQHF
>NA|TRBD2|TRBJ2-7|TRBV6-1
TGTGCCAGCAGTGAATTGGAGCGGGGGGGGCTACGGCAGTACTTC
CASSELERGGLRQYF
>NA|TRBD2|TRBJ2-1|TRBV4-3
TGCGCCAGCAGCCAAGATCTCGGAAGCGGGAGATTTGGACAGTTCTTC
CASSQDLGSGRFGQFF
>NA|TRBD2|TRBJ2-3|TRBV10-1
TGCGCCAGCAGTGCGGGAGGAGATACGCAGTATTTT
CASSAGGDTQYF
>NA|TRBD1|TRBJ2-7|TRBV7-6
TGTGCCAGCAGCCGCCGACCCGGGACAGGGGAGTACGAGCAGTACTTC
CASSRRPGTGEYEQYF
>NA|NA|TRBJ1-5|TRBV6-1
TGTGCCAGCAGTGAAGGGACAAAAGAACAGCCCCAGCATTTT
CASSEGTKEQPQHF
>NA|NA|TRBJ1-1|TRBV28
TGTGCCAGCACCACTTGGGGGGGCAACACTGAAGCTTTCTTT
CASTTWGGNTEAFF
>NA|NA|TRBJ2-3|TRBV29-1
TGCAGCGCATACCGCGGGCCTAGCACAGATACGCAGTATTTT
CSAYRGPSTDTQYF
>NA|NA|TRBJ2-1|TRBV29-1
TGCAGCGTACGGAACAATGAGCAGTTCTTC
CSVRNNEQFF
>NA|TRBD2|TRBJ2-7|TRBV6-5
TGTGCCAGCAGTTCCCCGACTAGCGGATCCTACGAGCAGTACTTC
CASSSPTSGSYEQYF
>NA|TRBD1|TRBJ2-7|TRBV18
TGTGCCAGCTCACCTTTTGCACAGGGGGTCATCTACGAGCAGTACTTC
CASSPFAQGVIYEQYF
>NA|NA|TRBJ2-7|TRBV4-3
TGCGCCAGCAGCCGGACCCCGGCGGCAGGGGACTCCTACGAGCAGTACTTC
CASSRTPAAGDSYEQYF
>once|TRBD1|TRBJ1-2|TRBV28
TGTGCCAGCAGTTCAATACAGGGGGACTATGGCTACACCTTC
CASSSIQGDYGYTF
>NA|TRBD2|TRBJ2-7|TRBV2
TGTGCCAGCAGCCCTGGGGGGGGCTCCTACGAGCAGTACTTC
CASSPGGGSYEQYF
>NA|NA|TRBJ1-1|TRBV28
TGTGCCAGCAGTTTGTATAGGGGGTACACTGAAGCTTTCTTT
CASSLYRGYTEAFF
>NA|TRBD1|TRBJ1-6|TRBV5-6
TGTGCCAGCAGCCGCGACAGGGGAAACAATTCACCCCTCCACTTT
CASSRDRGNNSPLHF
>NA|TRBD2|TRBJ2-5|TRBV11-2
TGTGCCAGCAGCCTAGCCGGACTAGCGGGAGGGAGGCGCCAGTACTTC
CASSLAGLAGGRRQYF
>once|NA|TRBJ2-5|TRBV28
TGTGCCAGCAGTTTACAGGCCATACAAGAGACCCAGTACTTC
CASSLQAIQETQYF
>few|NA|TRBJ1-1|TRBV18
TGTGCCAGCTCACCACCGGTCAGACCCAACACTGAAGCTTTCTTT
CASSPPVRPNTEAFF
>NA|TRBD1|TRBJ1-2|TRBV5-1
TGCGCCAGCAGCTTGTTGGGACAGGGTTATGGCTACACCTTC
CASSLLGQGYGYTF
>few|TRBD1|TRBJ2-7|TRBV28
TGTGCCAGCAGCCTCACAGGGGTGGGCGAGCAGTACTTC
CASSLTGVGEQYF
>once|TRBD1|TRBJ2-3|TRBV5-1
TGCGCCAGCAGCTCGGGACAGGTCTACACAGATACGCAGTATTTT
CASSSGQVYTDTQYF
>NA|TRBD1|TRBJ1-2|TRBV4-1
TGCGCCAGCAGCCAAGGGTGGCAGGGGGCGGGGGATGGCTACACCTTC
CASSQGWQGAGDGYTF
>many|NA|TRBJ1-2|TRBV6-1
TGTGCCAGCAGTCAAAACAGGGCGGACTATGGCTACACCTTC
CASSQNRADYGYTF
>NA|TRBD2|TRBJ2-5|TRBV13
TGTGCCAGCAGCTCCGGGACTAGTGGGGAGACCCAGTACTTC
CASSSGTSGETQYF
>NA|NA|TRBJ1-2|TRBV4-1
TGCGCCAGCAGCCCTTACAGGGAAGCTAACTATGGCTACACCTTC
CASSPYREANYGYTF
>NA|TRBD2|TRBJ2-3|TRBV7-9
TGTGCCAGCAGCTTAGGACTAGCAGGAGATACGCAGTATTTT
CASSLGLAGDTQYF